This is a list of T cell receptor beta chains from one sample in a study of blood T cell repertoires in COVID-19. Using immunoSEQ multiplex PCR, the repertoire was profiled, and TCRdb retains in-frame clones only, with some absent. The sample includes tens of thousands of clones, 75% to 80% of them seen just once. The sample was peripheral blood. Receptor source: a man aged 65-85 years with COVID-19, enrolled during active disease. CDR3s include the opening cysteine and the closing phenylalanine or tryptophan. The order of the fields is J gene, D gene, V gene, clone size, CDR3 protein, CDR3 DNA. A D gene is named only where the DNA matches it firmly. Expanded clones get a size class; other rows say once, few or many, or leave the size out.

>TRBJ2-5|TRBD2|TRBV5-4|NA
CASSRSGGSGTQYF
TGTGCCAGCAGCCGTAGCGGGGGCTCGGGGACCCAGTACTTC
>TRBJ1-2|TRBD1|TRBV12-3/TRBV12-4|NA
CASSLQGAGGYTF
TGTGCCAGCAGTCTCCAGGGGGCGGGCGGCTACACCTTC
>TRBJ2-1|TRBD2|TRBV6-5|NA
CASSYQPSGISEQFF
TGTGCCAGCAGTTACCAGCCTAGCGGGATCTCTGAGCAGTTCTTC
>TRBJ2-5|TRBD2|TRBV30|few
CAWEEGLARETQYF
TGTGCCTGGGAAGAAGGACTAGCGAGAGAGACCCAGTACTTC
>TRBJ1-4|NA|TRBV19|few
CASSPRPRAVEKLFF
TGTGCCAGTAGTCCTCGACCGCGGGCGGTCGAAAAACTGTTTTTT
>TRBJ1-4|NA|TRBV9|NA
CASSVMGRSGEKLFF
TGTGCCAGCAGCGTCATGGGGAGGTCGGGTGAAAAACTGTTTTTT
>TRBJ1-1|TRBD1|TRBV3-1/TRBV3-2|NA
CASSQRPLLGTGANTEAFF
TGTGCCAGCAGCCAACGTCCGTTACTAGGGACAGGAGCAAACACTGAAGCTTTCTTT
>TRBJ2-7|NA|TRBV5-1|NA
CASSPRRGVRGAHEQYF
TGCGCCAGCAGCCCACGGAGGGGTGTCAGGGGGGCGCACGAGCAGTACTTC
>TRBJ2-2|NA|TRBV6-5|NA
CASSPTLLTGELFF
TGTGCCAGCAGTCCAACTCTCTTGACCGGGGAGCTGTTTTTT
>TRBJ2-7|TRBD1|TRBV6-5|NA
CASSLRGTGSYEQYF
TGTGCCAGCAGCTTACGTGGGACAGGCTCCTACGAGCAGTACTTC
>TRBJ2-7|NA|TRBV6-2/TRBV6-3|NA
CASSRLSESYEQYF
TGTGCCAGCAGTCGGTTGTCCGAATCCTACGAGCAGTACTTC
>TRBJ2-7|TRBD2|TRBV27|medium-sized
CASSFLQREHEQYF
TGTGCCAGCAGTTTCCTGCAGCGGGAGCACGAGCAGTACTTC
>TRBJ1-1|NA|TRBV12-3/TRBV12-4|NA
CASSLGETEAFF
TGTGCCAGCAGTCTCGGGGAGACTGAAGCTTTCTTT
>TRBJ2-7|TRBD2|TRBV20-1|NA
CSASSSGGVGSYEQYF
TGCAGTGCTAGTTCTAGCGGGGGGGTTGGCTCCTACGAGCAGTACTTC
>TRBJ2-7|NA|TRBV5-6|NA
CASGIGTSYEQYF
TGTGCCAGCGGAATTGGGACAAGCTACGAGCAGTACTTC
>TRBJ2-7|TRBD1|TRBV18|NA
CASSPPNMPDRAQYF
TGTGCCAGCTCACCACCGAACATGCCGGACAGGGCGCAGTACTTC
>TRBJ1-6|TRBD1|TRBV12-5|NA
CASGFGLRDRRNSPLHF
TGTGCTAGTGGTTTCGGCCTCCGGGACAGGAGGAATTCACCCCTCCACTTT
>TRBJ2-2|NA|TRBV7-2|NA
CASSLVIRVKNTGELFF
TGTGCCAGCAGCTTAGTTATTCGGGTGAAGAACACCGGGGAGCTGTTTTTT
>TRBJ1-1|NA|TRBV19|NA
CASNSFTRGSTEAFF
TGTGCCAGTAACTCGTTTACAAGAGGGAGCACTGAAGCTTTCTTT
>TRBJ1-6|NA|TRBV11-3|NA
CASSLQNRGSPLHF
TGTGCCAGCAGCTTACAAAACCGGGGATCACCCCTCCACTTT
>TRBJ2-3|TRBD1|TRBV29-1|once
CSVRQGQSTDTQYF
TGCAGCGTTCGACAGGGGCAAAGCACAGATACGCAGTATTTT
>TRBJ2-6|TRBD2|TRBV4-1|NA
CASSLRGRGVNVLTF
TGCGCCAGCAGCCTACGGGGGAGGGGTGTCAACGTCCTGACTTTC
>TRBJ2-3|NA|TRBV24-1|many
CATSERERTQYF
TGTGCCACCAGTGAACGGGAACGGACGCAGTATTTT
>TRBJ2-5|TRBD1|TRBV7-9|many
CASSYPRTGPWETQYF
TGTGCCAGCAGCTACCCACGGACAGGACCTTGGGAGACCCAGTACTTC
>TRBJ2-1|TRBD1|TRBV5-1|NA
CASSIGQVWDEQFF
TGCGCCAGCAGCATTGGACAGGTTTGGGATGAGCAGTTCTTC
>TRBJ2-1|TRBD1|TRBV30|NA
CAWRPGQGADEQFF
TGTGCCTGGAGGCCGGGACAGGGGGCCGATGAGCAGTTCTTC
>TRBJ2-5|NA|TRBV11-2|few
CASSPDWSSQETQYF
TGTGCCAGCAGCCCTGACTGGTCGTCTCAAGAGACCCAGTACTTC
>TRBJ1-1|NA|TRBV19|NA
CASSDPGALNTEAFF
TGTGCCAGTAGTGATCCAGGGGCCTTGAACACTGAAGCTTTCTTT
>TRBJ2-7|TRBD2|TRBV5-1|NA
CASSSSSLTSGSSVEQYF
TGCGCCAGCAGCTCCTCTAGCTTAACTAGCGGGAGTTCGGTCGAGCAGTACTTC
>TRBJ2-2|NA|TRBV4-3|few
CASSPAEGGITGELFF
TGCGCCAGCAGCCCCGCTGAGGGTGGCATCACCGGGGAGCTGTTTTTT
>TRBJ2-2|NA|TRBV25-1|NA
CASSELGGGSTGELFF
TGTGCCAGCAGTGAGTTGGGAGGGGGTAGTACCGGGGAGCTGTTTTTT
>TRBJ2-5|NA|TRBV11-1|NA
CASSRPSQETQYF
TGTGCCAGCAGCCGTCCTTCGCAAGAGACCCAGTACTTC
>TRBJ2-2|NA|TRBV30|NA
CAWSASGVGGELFF
TGTGCCTGGAGTGCGAGCGGAGTCGGCGGGGAGCTGTTTTTT
>TRBJ1-6|NA|TRBV9|once
CASSTRQDNNSPLHF
TGTGCCAGCAGCACTAGACAGGATAATAATTCACCCCTCCACTTT
>TRBJ1-1|NA|TRBV28|NA
CASSFDGEGAEAFF
TGTGCCAGCAGTTTCGACGGGGAGGGGGCTGAAGCTTTCTTT